A selection of T cell receptor beta chains follows, all from one sample in a study of graft-versus-host responses after intestinal transplantation. Profiled with immunoSEQ multiplex PCR; TCRdb holds only in-frame clones, not every one. The sample has roughly 4,700 clones, 27% seen once; the top ten hold 20% to 25%. Sequenced material: alloreactive CD8+ T cells from a mixed lymphocyte reaction culture, taken before transplantation. These receptors were collected from a human patient who was an organ donor for intestinal transplantation. Both conserved end residues are part of each CDR3. D genes are given only for firm matches. Only part of the rows carry a size: once, few, many, or a class if the clone is expanded.

clone_size: few; d_call: NA; v_call: TRBV4-1; j_call: TRBJ2-1; cdr3_nt: TGCGCCAGCAGCCAAGCGAACGGCGGAGGGGAGCAGTTCTTC; cdr3_aa: CASSQANGGGEQFF
clone_size: medium-sized; d_call: TRBD1; v_call: TRBV5-1; j_call: TRBJ1-2; cdr3_nt: TGCGCCAGCAGCTGGAACGAGGGACAGCTCTCATACTACACCTTC; cdr3_aa: CASSWNEGQLSYYTF
clone_size: large; d_call: NA; v_call: TRBV29-1; j_call: TRBJ1-3; cdr3_nt: TGCAGCGTTGAAGATTCCCGGGAGGTGGACACCATATATTTT; cdr3_aa: CSVEDSREVDTIYF
clone_size: NA; d_call: TRBD2; v_call: TRBV4-2; j_call: TRBJ2-5; cdr3_nt: TGTGCCAGCAGCCAAGTCAATGAGCGGGGGGGGACCCAGTACTTC; cdr3_aa: CASSQVNERGGTQYF
clone_size: NA; d_call: NA; v_call: TRBV5-1; j_call: TRBJ1-3; cdr3_nt: TGCGCCAGCAGTAGAGGGTCTGGAAACACCATATATTTT; cdr3_aa: CASSRGSGNTIYF
clone_size: NA; d_call: NA; v_call: TRBV19; j_call: TRBJ2-4; cdr3_nt: TGTGCCACCATGGGGGGTAGGGTTCAGTACTTC; cdr3_aa: CATMGGRVQYF
clone_size: medium-sized; d_call: NA; v_call: TRBV7-3; j_call: TRBJ2-1; cdr3_nt: TGTGCCAGCAGCTTAGGAGGAGATGAGCAGTTCTTC; cdr3_aa: CASSLGGDEQFF
clone_size: once; d_call: NA; v_call: TRBV18; j_call: TRBJ1-2; cdr3_nt: TGTGCCAGCTCACCAACGGGTTACAGGGCCGACTATGGCTACACCTTC; cdr3_aa: CASSPTGYRADYGYTF
clone_size: few; d_call: NA; v_call: TRBV27; j_call: TRBJ1-3; cdr3_nt: TGTGCCAGCAGGACCGGGGGTGCTGGAAACACCATATATTTT; cdr3_aa: CASRTGGAGNTIYF
clone_size: NA; d_call: NA; v_call: TRBV9; j_call: TRBJ2-2; cdr3_nt: TGTGCCAGCAGCCCCGAAAACTCGTACACCGGGGAGCTGTTTTTT; cdr3_aa: CASSPENSYTGELFF
clone_size: few; d_call: NA; v_call: TRBV5-4; j_call: TRBJ2-2; cdr3_nt: TGTGCCAGCAGCTTGGATGTAGCCACCGGGGAGCTGTTTTTT; cdr3_aa: CASSLDVATGELFF
clone_size: medium-sized; d_call: TRBD1; v_call: TRBV13; j_call: TRBJ2-2; cdr3_nt: TGTGCCAGCAGCTTGGAGGGACAGGGTGGCACCGGGGAGCTGTTTTTT; cdr3_aa: CASSLEGQGGTGELFF
clone_size: few; d_call: NA; v_call: TRBV6-1; j_call: TRBJ1-5; cdr3_nt: TGTGCCACTAACCGGGGGGGCGGCCCCTCTCAGCCCCAGCATTTT; cdr3_aa: CATNRGGGPSQPQHF
clone_size: NA; d_call: NA; v_call: TRBV10-1; j_call: TRBJ1-2; cdr3_nt: TGCGCCAGCAGTTGCGGGCTATCGCGAAAGACCTATGGCTACACCTTC; cdr3_aa: CASSCGLSRKTYGYTF
clone_size: medium-sized; d_call: NA; v_call: TRBV28; j_call: TRBJ1-5; cdr3_nt: TGTGCCAGCAGTTTTGTGCAGGGATGGAATCAGCCCCAGCATTTT; cdr3_aa: CASSFVQGWNQPQHF
clone_size: NA; d_call: NA; v_call: TRBV7-2; j_call: TRBJ2-2; cdr3_nt: TGTGCCAGCAGCGGACACACAGGGAACACCGGGGAGCTGTTTTTT; cdr3_aa: CASSGHTGNTGELFF
clone_size: NA; d_call: NA; v_call: TRBV4-3; j_call: TRBJ2-6; cdr3_nt: TGCGCCAGCAGCCACTATATAATTTCTGGGGCCAACGTCCTGACTTTC; cdr3_aa: CASSHYIISGANVLTF
clone_size: NA; d_call: NA; v_call: TRBV5-4; j_call: TRBJ2-1; cdr3_nt: TGTGCCAGCAGCTTGGCAGGAAATGAGCAGTTCTTC; cdr3_aa: CASSLAGNEQFF
clone_size: NA; d_call: NA; v_call: TRBV6-5; j_call: TRBJ2-2; cdr3_nt: TGTGCCAGCGGAGGTTTAGGGGACTACACCGGGGAGCTGTTTTTT; cdr3_aa: CASGGLGDYTGELFF
clone_size: NA; d_call: TRBD2; v_call: TRBV29-1; j_call: TRBJ2-2; cdr3_nt: TGCAGCGTTGACCCTAGCGGAAACACCGGGGAGCTGTTTTTT; cdr3_aa: CSVDPSGNTGELFF
clone_size: NA; d_call: TRBD1; v_call: TRBV27; j_call: TRBJ2-4; cdr3_nt: TGTGCCAGCACCCCGACAGGGGATGCCAAAAACATTCAGTACTTC; cdr3_aa: CASTPTGDAKNIQYF
clone_size: NA; d_call: TRBD1; v_call: TRBV2; j_call: TRBJ2-5; cdr3_nt: TGTGCCAGCAGACTGAAACCGGACAGGGGACAGACCCAGTACTTC; cdr3_aa: CASRLKPDRGQTQYF
clone_size: medium-sized; d_call: NA; v_call: TRBV13; j_call: TRBJ2-3; cdr3_nt: TGTGCCAGCAGCTTAGAGGGCAGGGGCTTAGGGGATACGCAGTATTTT; cdr3_aa: CASSLEGRGLGDTQYF
clone_size: few; d_call: TRBD2; v_call: TRBV6-1; j_call: TRBJ2-5; cdr3_nt: TGTGCCAGCATCCTACTAGCGGGGGCATACGAGACCCAGTACTTC; cdr3_aa: CASILLAGAYETQYF
clone_size: NA; d_call: NA; v_call: TRBV4-1; j_call: TRBJ2-5; cdr3_nt: TGCGCCAGCAGCTGGGGGGGGGCACAAGAGACCCAGTACTTC; cdr3_aa: CASSWGGAQETQYF
clone_size: large; d_call: TRBD2; v_call: TRBV28; j_call: TRBJ2-5; cdr3_nt: TGTGCCAGCAGTCCCCCGGTCAGCGGGGGGGCTTGGGAGACCCAGTACTTC; cdr3_aa: CASSPPVSGGAWETQYF
clone_size: few; d_call: NA; v_call: TRBV6-5; j_call: TRBJ1-1; cdr3_nt: TGTGCCAGCGGGGCCGGCGTGAACACTGAAGCTTTCTTT; cdr3_aa: CASGAGVNTEAFF
clone_size: few; d_call: NA; v_call: TRBV7-9; j_call: TRBJ2-7; cdr3_nt: TGTGCCAGCAGCTTCCCAGGGGCTGCGCTCCACGAGCAGTACTTC; cdr3_aa: CASSFPGAALHEQYF
clone_size: NA; d_call: NA; v_call: TRBV4-1; j_call: TRBJ1-2; cdr3_nt: TGCGCCAGCAGCCCCCCGGGAGGGGGGCAAGATGGCTACACCTTC; cdr3_aa: CASSPPGGGQDGYTF
clone_size: NA; d_call: TRBD1; v_call: TRBV4-3; j_call: TRBJ1-4; cdr3_nt: TGCGCCAGCAGCCACCTAGGACAGGGGGCGAGTGAAAAACTGTTTTTT; cdr3_aa: CASSHLGQGASEKLFF
clone_size: NA; d_call: TRBD1; v_call: TRBV11-2; j_call: TRBJ2-1; cdr3_nt: TGTGCCAGCAGCTTAGTAGGTCAGGGGGCCTACAATGAGCAGTTCTTC; cdr3_aa: CASSLVGQGAYNEQFF
clone_size: NA; d_call: NA; v_call: TRBV29-1; j_call: TRBJ1-2; cdr3_nt: TGCAGCGTTGTAGCTTTCCCGCTACATGGCTACACCTTC; cdr3_aa: CSVVAFPLHGYTF